A selection of T cell receptor beta chains follows, all from one sample in a study of blood T cell repertoires in COVID-19. Using immunoSEQ multiplex PCR, the repertoire was profiled, and TCRdb retains in-frame clones only, with some absent. The repertoire holds some 80,000 clones, around 80% seen once, with about 20% in the top ten. The sample consisted of peripheral blood. The receptor source for this set is a woman aged 45-65 years with acute or convalescent COVID-19. The CDR3 runs from the conserved cysteine through the conserved F or W. The D gene is left open where the match is weak. Where a row states a size, it is once, few, many or the class of an expanded clone; other rows omit it.

clone size	D gene	J gene	V gene	CDR3 DNA	CDR3 protein
.	TRBD2	TRBJ2-1	TRBV29-1	TGCAGCGTCCCTGGGACTAGCGGTGAAAGAGAGCAGTTCTTC	CSVPGTSGEREQFF
.	TRBD1	TRBJ1-2	TRBV5-4	TGTGCCAGCAGCGAGGCGACAGGGGCAGGCTATGGCTACACCTTC	CASSEATGAGYGYTF
.	TRBD1	TRBJ2-7	TRBV6-6	TGTGCCAGCGAGGACAGGGGTTCCCACGAGCAGTACTTC	CASEDRGSHEQYF
.	TRBD1	TRBJ1-6	TRBV6-5	TGTGCCAGCAGTTACTCGCCGGACAGGTTGGCACCCCTCCACTTT	CASSYSPDRLAPLHF
.	.	TRBJ2-3	TRBV7-8	TGTGCCAGCAGTCCAGGGGTGGGCGATACGCAGTATTTT	CASSPGVGDTQYF
.	TRBD2	TRBJ2-5	TRBV10-3	TGTGCCACATCGACACTAGCGCTTGAGACCCAGTACTTC	CATSTLALETQYF
.	.	TRBJ2-1	TRBV5-1	TGCGCCAGCAGCTTGACATCAGTCTCCTACAATGAGCAGTTCTTC	CASSLTSVSYNEQFF
.	.	TRBJ2-7	TRBV30	TGTGCCTGGAGTGTACTCGGAGGGATCCTTACTTCCTACGAGCAGTACTTC	CAWSVLGGILTSYEQYF
once	.	TRBJ1-3	TRBV9	TGTGCCAGCAGCAAACAGGGTGCTGGAAACACCATATATTTT	CASSKQGAGNTIYF
.	TRBD1	TRBJ1-1	TRBV5-1	TGCGCCAGCAGCCTGACAGGGCTGAACACTGAAGCTTTCTTT	CASSLTGLNTEAFF
.	TRBD1	TRBJ2-7	TRBV6-5	TGTGCCAGCAGAGGACAGGGAGGTGACGAGCAGTACTTC	CASRGQGGDEQYF
.	.	TRBJ2-2	TRBV19	TGTGCCAGTAGGTCCGGACAAAACACCGGGGAGCTGTTTTTT	CASRSGQNTGELFF
once	.	TRBJ1-4	TRBV7-2	TGTGCCAGCAGCTTAGCACAGTCAAGTAATGAAAAACTGTTTTTT	CASSLAQSSNEKLFF
.	.	TRBJ1-4	TRBV11-2	TGTGCCAGCAGCATACAGGAAAAACTGTTTTTT	CASSIQEKLFF
.	TRBD1	TRBJ1-6	TRBV6-2/TRBV6-3	TGTGCCAGCAGCGCCACAGGGGGATACAAACCCCTCCACTTT	CASSATGGYKPLHF
once	TRBD2	TRBJ2-1	TRBV5-1	TGCGCCAGCAGCCCCCTCCCGAGCGGGGCTAGCTCCTACAATGAGCAGTTCTTC	CASSPLPSGASSYNEQFF
.	.	TRBJ1-1	TRBV12-5	TGTGCTAGTGCCCCTTCGGGGACTGAAGCTTTCTTT	CASAPSGTEAFF
.	TRBD1	TRBJ1-1	TRBV7-2	TGTGCCAGCAGCCCCTGGTCAGGGGGATCGAACACTGAAGCTTTCTTT	CASSPWSGGSNTEAFF
.	.	TRBJ1-5	TRBV18	TGTGCCAGCTCACCGCTCGGGGGGGATCAGCCCCAGCATTTT	CASSPLGGDQPQHF
.	TRBD2	TRBJ2-5	TRBV5-4	TGTGCCAGCAGCCCGACTAGCGGGGGGCAAGAGACCCAGTACTTC	CASSPTSGGQETQYF
.	.	TRBJ2-5	TRBV7-2	TGTGCCAGCAGCTCCGAAGGGGCGGGACGAGAGACCCAGTACTTC	CASSSEGAGRETQYF
.	TRBD1	TRBJ1-5	TRBV10-3	TGTGCCATCAGTGACCGGGACAGGGGAGGTGGTCAGCCCCAGCATTTT	CAISDRDRGGGQPQHF
.	TRBD1	TRBJ1-2	TRBV3-1/TRBV3-2	TGTGCCAGCAGCCAAGCTTTGGGACAGAGCTATGGCTACACCTTC	CASSQALGQSYGYTF
.	.	TRBJ2-1	TRBV19	TGTGCCAGTAGCCCCCCCCAGGGGAGCTCCTACAATGAGCAGTTCTTC	CASSPPQGSSYNEQFF
.	.	TRBJ2-1	TRBV30	TGTGCCTGGACCCCGACAGCATACAATGAGCAGTTCTTC	CAWTPTAYNEQFF
.	.	TRBJ2-3	TRBV10-3	TGTGCCATCAGTCGCTCCGGTTCCACAGATACGCAGTATTTT	CAISRSGSTDTQYF
.	.	TRBJ2-1	TRBV4-2	TGTGCCAGCAGCCACCCCGGCGGTACCTTGGATGAGCAGTTCTTC	CASSHPGGTLDEQFF
.	.	TRBJ1-1	TRBV12-3/TRBV12-4	TGTGCCAGCAGTTTGGGCTACACTGAAGCTTTCTTT	CASSLGYTEAFF
.	.	TRBJ2-2	TRBV14	TGTGCCAGCAGCCAAGATTTGATTGGGCTCGGGGAGCTGTTTTTT	CASSQDLIGLGELFF
.	TRBD1	TRBJ1-2	TRBV4-3	TGCGCCAGCAGCCAAGAGGGCAGGGGGGACTATGGCTACACCTTC	CASSQEGRGDYGYTF
.	TRBD1	TRBJ1-5	TRBV30	TGTGCCTGGAGCGACGGACAGGGTGAAAATCAGCCCCAGCATTTT	CAWSDGQGENQPQHF
.	TRBD2	TRBJ2-3	TRBV3-1/TRBV3-2	TGTGCCAGCAGACCCCGTGGACTAGCGGGGGGACTCACAGATACGCAGTATTTT	CASRPRGLAGGLTDTQYF
.	.	TRBJ2-7	TRBV5-5	TGTGCCAGCAGCTTACAGACGGCAGAAGGCGAGCAGTACTTC	CASSLQTAEGEQYF
.	TRBD2	TRBJ2-7	TRBV5-4	TGTGCCAGCAGCACCAAAAGCGGGAGCTACGAGCAGTACTTC	CASSTKSGSYEQYF
.	TRBD1	TRBJ2-5	TRBV11-3	TGTGCCAGCAGGGGACAGCATGAAGAGACCCAGTACTTC	CASRGQHEETQYF
.	.	TRBJ2-4	TRBV19	TGTGCCAGTAGTACGAGCGCCACGAGTCGGGACATTCAGTACTTC	CASSTSATSRDIQYF
.	TRBD1	TRBJ2-2	TRBV28	TGTGCCAGCAGTGACCCGGGACAGGGGAACACCGGGGAGCTGTTTTTT	CASSDPGQGNTGELFF
.	.	TRBJ2-5	TRBV7-9	TGTGCCAGCAGCTTGAGCCCCCAAGAGACCCAGTACTTC	CASSLSPQETQYF
.	.	TRBJ2-4	TRBV6-6	TGTGCCAGCAGTCCGGGGTTTCGTAACATTCAGTACTTC	CASSPGFRNIQYF
.	.	TRBJ2-1	TRBV24-1	TGTGCCACCAGTCGAGGGGGTGAGCAGTTCTTC	CATSRGGEQFF
few	.	TRBJ1-6	TRBV6-9	TGTGCCAGCAGTTATCCCTTAACACCACCTTTCCCCCTCCACTTT	CASSYPLTPPFPLHF
.	.	TRBJ1-1	TRBV6-6	TGTGCCAGCAGTTACCCGGGGAACACTGAAGCTTTCTTT	CASSYPGNTEAFF